What follows describes a single T cell receptor beta chain. Its antigen is undetermined. Sequencing was preceded by expansion of antigen-specific CD4+ T cells with viral peptide pools in the ViraFEST assay. At the end of roughly ten days of culture, CD4+ T cells were isolated. None of the vaccinated had previously contracted SARS-CoV-2, and their nucleocapsid antibodies tested negative. The data stem from a study of vaccination effects on CD4 cells after COVID-19. Trimming stripped 5 bases from V and 0 bases from J, with 14 bases between. CDR1 is SGHTA and CDR2 is FQGNSA in the germline V gene. The CDR3 extends over 16 amino acids. Generated by immunoSEQ multiplex PCR, the TCRdb table keeps only in-frame clones and is missing some. The sample has approximately 54,000 clones, around 80% seen once.

The V and J genes are TRBV7-2 and TRBJ1-3; D gene uncertain. Specimen: CD4+ T cells from PBMCs cultured with HCoV-229E spike peptides, collected before COVID-19 vaccination. The TCR comes from a human donor who received a COVID-19 vaccine. The CDR3 sequence: CASSPSVASSGNTIYF. The CDR3 nucleotides are TGTGCCAGCAGCCCCTCGGTCGCAAGCTCTGGAAACACCATATATTTT.